The 17 T cell receptor beta chains reported below all come from one sample, sequenced in a study of T cell responses to AZD1222 COVID-19 vaccine. TCRdb's table, derived via immunoSEQ multiplex PCR, lists solely in-frame clones and lacks some. The sample consists of over 20,000 clones, 87% of them appearing once. The sample was peripheral blood, taken 28 days after the second AZD1222 dose. The receptors were sampled from an adult who received the AZD1222 COVID-19 vaccine.

Written as DNA, the CDR3 is TGTGCCAGCAGATCTTTAGGGGGCCGCGGCTCCTACGAGCAGTACTTC. It encodes CASRSLGGRGSYEQYF. This rearrangement joins TRBV7-2 to TRBJ2-7, with TRBD1 matching 7 bases. Germline V gene data show CDR1 as SGHTA and CDR2 as FQGNSA. CDR3 length: 16 amino acids. V shed 6 bases and J 0 bases; nucleotides not matched to a gene: 11.

The V gene is TRBV29-1, the J gene TRBJ2-1; 11 bases fit TRBD1. The CDR3 extends over 14 amino acids. The junction had 8 bases not matched to a gene; V was cut back by 5 bases and J by 8 bases. Germline CDR1 and CDR2: SQVTM and ANQGSEA. The CDR3 DNA follows: TGCAGCGTTTCCTCGGGACAGGGGGTCGATGAGCAGTTCTTC. This gives the protein CSVSSGQGVDEQFF.

The chain has TRBV28 and TRBJ2-7; the match to TRBD2 covers 10 bases. Trimming removed 7 bases from V and 4 bases from J; junction bases left unmatched: 16. The germline CDR1 and CDR2 sequences are MDHEN and SYDVKM. This CDR3 has 17 amino acids. The CDR3, as DNA: TGTGCCAGCACTTCCGTACTAGCGGGAACTGGAGCTTACGAGCAGTACTTC. As protein: CASTSVLAGTGAYEQYF.

There are a few counts of this clone. CDR3 region: CASSPDPGPYNEQFF. The CDR3 DNA reads as TGTGCCAGCAGCCCCGACCCCGGGCCATACAATGAGCAGTTCTTC. This chain joins TRBV7-3 and TRBJ2-1; D is unresolved. The V and J ends lost 5 bases and 4 bases respectively, with 15 bases between them. CDR1 SGHTA and CDR2 FQGTGA come from the germline V gene. The CDR3 runs 15 residues.

The chain has TRBV10-3 and TRBJ1-2; D ambiguous. CDR3 length: 12 residues. Germline-derived CDR1 and CDR2 are ENHRY and SYGVKD. The germline V and J ends were trimmed by 6 bases and 1 base, with 6 bases remaining between them. As DNA, the CDR3 is TGTGCCATCAGGGCGAGTAACTATGGCTACACCTTC. Translation: CAIRASNYGYTF.

This clone was found a few times. This sequence joins TRBV5-1 and TRBJ2-1; 11 bases are a match to TRBD2. There are 16 residues in the CDR3. Germline trimming cut 4 bases from V and 5 bases from J; bases unmatched to any gene: 8. Germline CDR1 SGHRS, CDR2 YFSETQ. CDR3 sequence: CASSIGTSGSHNEQFF. CDR3 DNA sequence: TGCGCCAGCAGCATAGGTACTAGCGGGAGCCACAATGAGCAGTTCTTC. Full variable domain (outside the CDR3, taken from reference TRBV5-1 and TRBJ2-1): KAGVTQTPRYLIKTRGQQVTLSCSPISGHRSVSWYQQTPGQGLQFLFEYFSETQRNKGNFPGRFSGRQFSNSRSEMNVSTLELGDSALYLCASSIGTSGSHNEQFFGPGTRLTVL.

The CDR3 sequence: CASSLGNYGYTF. CDR3 nucleotide sequence: TGTGCCAGCAGTTTAGGGAACTATGGCTACACCTTC. The V call is TRBV12-3 or TRBV12-4, the J call TRBJ1-2, with D uncertain. Trimming took off 1 base at V and 2 bases at J, with 2 bases between the two ends. This CDR3 has 12 amino acids.

The gene calls are TRBV29-1 and TRBJ1-1; 10 positions agree with TRBD1. The CDR3 spans 14 residues. In germline, CDR1 is SQVTM, CDR2 ANQGSEA. The trim removed 8 bases at V and 0 bases at J, leaving 6 bases unmatched. CDR3 residues: CSTDRGPMNTEAFF. CDR3 DNA sequence: TGCAGCACCGACAGGGGGCCCATGAACACTGAAGCTTTCTTT.

This rearrangement joins TRBV19 to TRBJ2-7, with D possibly being TRBD2 (6 bases). The V gene lost 5 bases and the J gene lost 4 bases, with 15 bases spanning the gap. The germline V gene encodes CDR1 LNHDA and CDR2 SQIVND (reference sequence). This CDR3 is 14 amino acids long. DNA of the CDR3: TGTGCCAGTAGTCTGAACCGGGGGATTTACGAGCAGTACTTC. It translates to CASSLNRGIYEQYF.

The V and J genes are TRBV28 and TRBJ2-1; the D is unclear. The V gene lost 5 bases and the J gene lost 1 base, with 9 bases spanning the gap. The CDR3 is 14 amino acids. Germline values: CDR1 MDHEN, CDR2 SYDVKM. The CDR3 region has the DNA TGTGCCAGCAGTCCCCTAGGATCCTACAATGAGCAGTTCTTC. Encoded protein: CASSPLGSYNEQFF.

V usage is TRBV2 and J usage is TRBJ2-1; 16 bases are a match to TRBD2. The trim removed 8 bases at V and 0 bases at J, leaving 16 bases unmatched. Germline CDR1 and CDR2: SNHLY and FYNNEI. The CDR3 extends over 21 amino acids. DNA for the CDR3: TGTGCCAGCGGGATTTCTTCCGGGACTAGCGGGGGGGGTAGCTCCTACAATGAGCAGTTCTTC. Translated: CASGISSGTSGGGSSYNEQFF.

This rearrangement joins TRBV9 to TRBJ2-6, with D tentatively TRBD2 (6 bases). Trimming cost V 3 bases and J 0 bases, with 19 bases left between them. The CDR3 runs to 19 residues. Germline lookup yields CDR1 SGDLS and CDR2 YYNGEE. CDR3 DNA: TGTGCCAGCAGCGAGGACGGGACTTCCTCCCTCTCTGGGGCCAACGTCCTGACTTTC. Translation gives CASSEDGTSSLSGANVLTF. The complete variable domain, with remaining parts taken from reference TRBV9 and TRBJ2-6, reads DSGVTQTPKHLITATGQRVTLRCSPRSGDLSVYWYQQSLDQGLQFLIQYYNGEERAKGNILERFSAQQFPDLHSELNLSSLELGDSALYFCASSEDGTSSLSGANVLTFGAGSRLTVL.

Written as DNA, the CDR3 is TGTGCCTGGAGTGTACCCCGGGACTTCCAAGAGACCCAGTACTTC. Its translation: CAWSVPRDFQETQYF. The V and J genes are TRBV30 and TRBJ2-5; TRBD2 is a possible D gene (6 bases). CDR1 is GTSNPN and CDR2 is SVGIG in the germline V gene (reference sequence). V was cut by 0 bases and J by 1 base, with 12 bases left in between. The length of the CDR3 is 15 residues.

This chain connects TRBV10-3 to TRBJ2-3; 9 bases map to TRBD1. The junction had 13 bases not matched to a gene; V was cut back by 10 bases and J by 5 bases. The CDR3 spans 15 residues. The V gene's germline CDR1 is ENHRY and CDR2 SYGVKD. The CDR3 sequence is CATQRGQGFVDTQYF. The CDR3 DNA reads TGTGCCACACAACGGGGACAGGGCTTTGTAGATACGCAGTATTTT.

The chain couples TRBV5-1 to TRBJ2-1; 7 bases agree with TRBD1. The CDR3 sequence is 15 residues long. From germline, CDR1 is SGHRS and CDR2 YFSETQ. V lost 2 bases to trimming and J lost 0 bases; unmatched junction nucleotides: 2. The CDR3 coding sequence is TGCGCCAGCAGCTTACAGGGGAGCTCCTACAATGAGCAGTTCTTC. It encodes CASSLQGSSYNEQFF.

This chain joins TRBV7-6 and TRBJ2-3; 8 positions match TRBD2. CDR3 length: 17 amino acids. The J segment lost 2 bases and the V segment lost 1 base, leaving 8 bases of the junction unmatched. Germline CDR1 and CDR2: SGHVS and FNYEAQ. CDR3 nucleotide sequence: TGTGCCAGCAGCTTAGTTGTTAGCGGGATATTCACAGATACGCAGTATTTT. As protein: CASSLVVSGIFTDTQYF.

This clone was seen just once. The chain recombines TRBV19 with TRBJ1-5; 9 bases are a match to TRBD1. CDR1 LNHDA and CDR2 SQIVND come from the germline V gene (reference sequence). Trimming removed 6 bases from V and 5 bases from J; junction bases left unmatched: 8. This CDR3 contains 15 residues. The CDR3 reads CASRSWGQGDQPQHF. CDR3 nucleotide sequence: TGTGCCAGTAGATCCTGGGGACAGGGCGATCAGCCCCAGCATTTT.